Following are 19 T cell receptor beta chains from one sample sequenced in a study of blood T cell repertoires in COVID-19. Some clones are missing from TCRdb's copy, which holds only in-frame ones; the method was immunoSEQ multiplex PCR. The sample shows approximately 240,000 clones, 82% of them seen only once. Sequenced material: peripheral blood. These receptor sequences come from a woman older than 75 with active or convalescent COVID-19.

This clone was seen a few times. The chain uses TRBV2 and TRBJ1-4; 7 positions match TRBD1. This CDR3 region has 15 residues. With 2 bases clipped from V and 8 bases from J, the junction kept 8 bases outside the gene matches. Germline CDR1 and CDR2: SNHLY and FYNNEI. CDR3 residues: CASSETGRGWEKLFF. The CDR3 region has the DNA TGTGCCAGCAGTGAAACTGGCAGGGGGTGGGAAAAACTGTTTTTT.

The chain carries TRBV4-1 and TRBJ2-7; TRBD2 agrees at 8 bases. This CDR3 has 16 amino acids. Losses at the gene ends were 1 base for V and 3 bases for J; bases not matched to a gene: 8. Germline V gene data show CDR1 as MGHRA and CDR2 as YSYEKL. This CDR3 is CASSQVLSGNYYEQYF. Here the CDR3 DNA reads TGCGCCAGCAGCCAAGTTCTTAGCGGGAACTACTACGAGCAGTACTTC.

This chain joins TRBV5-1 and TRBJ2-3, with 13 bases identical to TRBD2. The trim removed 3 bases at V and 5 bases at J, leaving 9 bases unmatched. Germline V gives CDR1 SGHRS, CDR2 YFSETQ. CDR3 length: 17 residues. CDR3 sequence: CASSSTKLAGGLDTQYF. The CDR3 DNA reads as TGCGCCAGCAGCTCGACTAAACTAGCGGGGGGGCTAGATACGCAGTATTTT.

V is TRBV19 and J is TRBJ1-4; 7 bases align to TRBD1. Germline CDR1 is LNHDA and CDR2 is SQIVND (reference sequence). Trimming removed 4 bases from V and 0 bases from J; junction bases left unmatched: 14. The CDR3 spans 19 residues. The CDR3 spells CASSNGTASFSATNEKLFF. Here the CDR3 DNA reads TGTGCCAGTAGTAACGGGACAGCCTCCTTTTCTGCAACTAATGAAAAACTGTTTTTT.

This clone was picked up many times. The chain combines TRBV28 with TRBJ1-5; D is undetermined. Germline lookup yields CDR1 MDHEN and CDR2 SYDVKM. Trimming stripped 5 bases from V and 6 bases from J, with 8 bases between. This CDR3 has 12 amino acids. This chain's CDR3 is CASSPPGQPQHF. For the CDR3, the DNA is TGTGCCAGCAGTCCACCCGGTCAGCCCCAGCATTTT.

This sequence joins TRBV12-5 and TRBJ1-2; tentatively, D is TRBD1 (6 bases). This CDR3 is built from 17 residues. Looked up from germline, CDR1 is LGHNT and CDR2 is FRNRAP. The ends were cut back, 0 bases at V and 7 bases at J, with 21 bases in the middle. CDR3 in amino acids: CASGLVQGGAPEGGYTF. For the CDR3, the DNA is TGTGCTAGTGGTTTGGTACAGGGAGGGGCCCCCGAAGGTGGCTACACCTTC.

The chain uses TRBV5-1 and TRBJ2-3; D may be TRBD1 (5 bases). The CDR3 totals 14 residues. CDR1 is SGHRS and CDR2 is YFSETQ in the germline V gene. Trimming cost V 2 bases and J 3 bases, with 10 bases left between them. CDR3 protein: CASSFQGRTDTQYF. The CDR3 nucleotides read TGCGCCAGCAGCTTCCAGGGAAGGACAGATACGCAGTATTTT.

The CDR3 nucleotides are TGTGCCAGCACTCTTGGGGGCAGGCAGTTCTTC. Its translation is CASTLGGRQFF. The chain combines TRBV28 with TRBJ2-1; weak D call: TRBD1 (6 bases). V shed 7 bases and J shed 12 bases, with 13 bases lying between them. The CDR3 covers 11 residues. Germline V lookup: CDR1 MDHEN, CDR2 SYDVKM.

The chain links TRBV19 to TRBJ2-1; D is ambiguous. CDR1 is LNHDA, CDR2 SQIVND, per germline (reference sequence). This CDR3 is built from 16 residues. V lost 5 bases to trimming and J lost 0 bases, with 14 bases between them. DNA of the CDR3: TGTGCCAGTAGTGGGCCCCAGTCTGTCTCCTACAATGAGCAGTTCTTC. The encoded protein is CASSGPQSVSYNEQFF.

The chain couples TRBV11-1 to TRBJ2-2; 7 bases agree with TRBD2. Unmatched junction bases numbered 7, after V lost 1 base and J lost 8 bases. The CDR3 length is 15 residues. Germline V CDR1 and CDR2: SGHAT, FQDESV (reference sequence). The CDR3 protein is CASSLVGLSAGELFF. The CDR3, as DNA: TGTGCCAGCAGCTTAGTGGGACTAAGTGCTGGGGAGCTGTTTTTT. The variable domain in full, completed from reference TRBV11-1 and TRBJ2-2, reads EAEVAQSPRYKITEKSQAVAFWCDPISGHATLYWYRQILGQGPELLVQFQDESVVDDSQLPKDRFSAERLKGVDSTLKIQPAELGDSAMYLCASSLVGLSAGELFFGEGSRLTVL.

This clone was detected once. The CDR3 nucleotides read TGTGCCAGCAGCCCGACAGGGGCAAATGAAAAACTGTTTTTT. Translation gives CASSPTGANEKLFF. V and J are TRBV28 and TRBJ1-4; 8 bases align to TRBD1. The germline CDR1 and CDR2 sequences are MDHEN and SYDVKM. V was pared by 6 bases and J by 5 bases, with 5 bases of the junction left unmatched. The CDR3 runs to 14 residues.

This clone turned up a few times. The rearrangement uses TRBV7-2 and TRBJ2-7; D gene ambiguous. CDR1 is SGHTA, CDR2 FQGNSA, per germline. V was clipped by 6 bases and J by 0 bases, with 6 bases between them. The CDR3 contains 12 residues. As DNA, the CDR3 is TGTGCCAGCAGTTATAGCTCCTACGAGCAGTACTTC. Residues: CASSYSSYEQYF.

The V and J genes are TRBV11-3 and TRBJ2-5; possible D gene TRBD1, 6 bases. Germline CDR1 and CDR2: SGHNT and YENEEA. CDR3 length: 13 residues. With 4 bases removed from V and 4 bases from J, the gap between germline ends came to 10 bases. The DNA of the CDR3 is TGTGCCAGCAGCTCAGGGGACCTAGAGACCCAGTACTTC. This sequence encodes CASSSGDLETQYF.

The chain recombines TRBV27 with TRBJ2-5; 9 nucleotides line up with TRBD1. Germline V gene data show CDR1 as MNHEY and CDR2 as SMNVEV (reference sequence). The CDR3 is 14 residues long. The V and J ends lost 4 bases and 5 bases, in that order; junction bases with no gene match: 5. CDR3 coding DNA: TGTGCCAGCAGTTCGGGACAGGGTTTGGAGACCCAGTACTTC. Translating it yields CASSSGQGLETQYF.

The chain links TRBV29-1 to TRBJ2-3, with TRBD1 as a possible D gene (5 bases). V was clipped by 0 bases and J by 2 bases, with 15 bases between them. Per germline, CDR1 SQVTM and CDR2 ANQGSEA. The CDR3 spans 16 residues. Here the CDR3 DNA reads TGCAGCGTTGAAGAGACCCGACGGACAATCACAGATACGCAGTATTTT. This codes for CSVEETRRTITDTQYF.

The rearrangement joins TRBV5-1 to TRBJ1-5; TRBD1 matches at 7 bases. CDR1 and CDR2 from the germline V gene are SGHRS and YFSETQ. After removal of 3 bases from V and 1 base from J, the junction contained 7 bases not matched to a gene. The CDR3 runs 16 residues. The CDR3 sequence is CASSSGTDWSNQPQHF. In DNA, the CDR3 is TGCGCCAGCAGCTCCGGGACAGACTGGAGCAATCAGCCCCAGCATTTT.

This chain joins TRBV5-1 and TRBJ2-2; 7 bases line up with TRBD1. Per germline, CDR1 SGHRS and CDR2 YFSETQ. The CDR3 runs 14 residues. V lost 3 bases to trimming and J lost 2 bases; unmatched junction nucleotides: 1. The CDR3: CASSWTGNTGELFF. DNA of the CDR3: TGCGCCAGCAGCTGGACAGGTAACACCGGGGAGCTGTTTTTT. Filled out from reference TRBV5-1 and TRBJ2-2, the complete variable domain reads KAGVTQTPRYLIKTRGQQVTLSCSPISGHRSVSWYQQTPGQGLQFLFEYFSETQRNKGNFPGRFSGRQFSNSRSEMNVSTLELGDSALYLCASSWTGNTGELFFGEGSRLTVL.

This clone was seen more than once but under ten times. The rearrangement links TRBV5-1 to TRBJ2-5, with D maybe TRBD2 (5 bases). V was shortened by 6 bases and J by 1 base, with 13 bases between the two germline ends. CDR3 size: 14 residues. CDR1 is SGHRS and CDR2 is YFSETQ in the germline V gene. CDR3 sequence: CASNPGETQETQYF. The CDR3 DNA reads TGCGCCAGCAATCCCGGGGAAACCCAAGAGACCCAGTACTTC. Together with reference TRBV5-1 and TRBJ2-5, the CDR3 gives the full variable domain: KAGVTQTPRYLIKTRGQQVTLSCSPISGHRSVSWYQQTPGQGLQFLFEYFSETQRNKGNFPGRFSGRQFSNSRSEMNVSTLELGDSALYLCASNPGETQETQYFGPGTRLLVL.

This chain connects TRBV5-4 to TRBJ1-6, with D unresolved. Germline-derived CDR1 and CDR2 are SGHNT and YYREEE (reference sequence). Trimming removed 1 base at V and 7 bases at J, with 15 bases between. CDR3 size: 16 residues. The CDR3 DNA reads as TGTGCCAGCAGCTTGCCACTGGGAGGCATCAATTCACCCCTCCACTTT. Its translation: CASSLPLGGINSPLHF.